A single T cell receptor (beta chain) is shown here with its context. Profiling relied on immunoSEQ multiplex PCR, and the TCRdb table lists in-frame clones only, not all of them. This sample has fewer than 150,000 clones, with approximately 90% found just once. This CDR3 has 12 amino acids. Germline CDR1 LNHDA, CDR2 SQIVND (reference sequence). V was trimmed by 6 bases and J by 6 bases, leaving 11 bases between them. The data originate from a study of blood T cell repertoires in COVID-19. Study-wide context: From the United States, Italy and Spain came samples of acute and convalescent COVID-19.

This sequence joins TRBV19 and TRBJ1-1; D unclear. This TCR came from an elderly woman with acute or convalescent COVID-19. The sequencing input was peripheral blood. The CDR3 DNA is TGTGCCAGTAGATATTCGGGAGCTGAAGCTTTCTTT. Amino acid sequence: CASRYSGAEAFF.